This T cell receptor beta chain was profiled in a study of cytomegalovirus exposure and HLA in healthy donors. On the study more broadly: Earlier, 150 million to 200 million T cells were analyzed, and 117 million unique TCR beta sequences were found among them. The study, taken as a whole, reports: Specificity of three CMV-associated chains for CMV antigens was verified in vitro. A later analysis found that most CMV-associated TCR beta chains appeared HLA-restricted. A later analysis associated some 18,000 TCR beta sequences with HLA alleles at a 0.05 false discovery rate.

Use of 60 Vbeta and 13 Jbeta primers characterized the PCR. Libraries were prepared by immunoSEQ multiplex PCR; TCRdb keeps only in-frame clonotypes and omits some of them. Altogether around 120,000 clones are present, around 81% being singletons, with the ten largest covering 0.7%. Germline values: CDR1 MGHRA, CDR2 YSYEKL. This CDR3 is 16 amino acids long. V was cut by 4 bases and J by 6 bases, with 16 bases left in between. Of note for this clone: Antigen unknown.

The sequence was collected from a man aged 18 to 30 in good health and CMV-seronegative. The chain couples TRBV4-1 to TRBJ1-6; D is perhaps TRBD1 (5 bases). Sequencing was performed on PBMCs. The CDR3 region is CASSPSTARLNSPLHF. CDR3 DNA: TGCGCCAGCAGCCCCTCGACAGCTCGTCTTAATTCACCCCTCCACTTT.